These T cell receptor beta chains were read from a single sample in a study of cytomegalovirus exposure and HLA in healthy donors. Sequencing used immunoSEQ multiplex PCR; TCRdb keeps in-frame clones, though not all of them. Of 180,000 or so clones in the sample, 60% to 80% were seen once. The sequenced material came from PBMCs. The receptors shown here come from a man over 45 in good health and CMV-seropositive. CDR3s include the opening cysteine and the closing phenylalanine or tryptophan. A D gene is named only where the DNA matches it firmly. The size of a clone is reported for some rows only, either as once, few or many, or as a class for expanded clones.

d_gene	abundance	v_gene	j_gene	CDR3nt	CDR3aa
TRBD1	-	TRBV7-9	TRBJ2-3	TGTGCCAGCAGCTTAGCGGGACAGATGACAGATACGCAGTATTTT	CASSLAGQMTDTQYF
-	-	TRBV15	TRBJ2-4	TGTGCCACCAGCATCAGTAACAGGGTAGCCAAAAACATTCAGTACTTC	CATSISNRVAKNIQYF
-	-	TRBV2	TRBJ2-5	TGTGCCAGCAGTGTAACAGGGCAAGAGACCCAGTACTTC	CASSVTGQETQYF
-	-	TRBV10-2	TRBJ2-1	TGCGCCAGCGCTGGGGACTCCTACGGTAGCGAGCAGTTCTTC	CASAGDSYGSEQFF
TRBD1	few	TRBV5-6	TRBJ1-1	TGTGCCAGCAGGGACAGGGGGCTTTGGACTGAAGCTTTCTTT	CASRDRGLWTEAFF
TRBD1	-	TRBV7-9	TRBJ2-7	TGTGCCAGCAGCCCCGTCCGGGACAGGATACCCTACGAGCAGTACTTC	CASSPVRDRIPYEQYF
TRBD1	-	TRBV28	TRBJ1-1	TGTGCCAGCACCAAGACAGGGGGCTACACTGAAGCTTTCTTT	CASTKTGGYTEAFF
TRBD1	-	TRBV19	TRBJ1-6	TGTGCCAGTAGGATCGGACAGGGGCAAAATTCACCCCTCCACTTT	CASRIGQGQNSPLHF
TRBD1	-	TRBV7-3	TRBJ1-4	TGTGCCAGCAGCTCCCGGGACAGGGTAAGTGAAAAACTGTTTTTT	CASSSRDRVSEKLFF
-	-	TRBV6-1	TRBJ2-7	TGTGCCAGCAGTGTGTTAAACCAGGGCTACGAGCAGTACTTC	CASSVLNQGYEQYF
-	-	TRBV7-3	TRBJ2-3	TGTGCCAGCAGCTTAGGAGCGACTAGCACAGATACGCAGTATTTT	CASSLGATSTDTQYF
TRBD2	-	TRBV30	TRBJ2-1	TGTGCCTGGAGTGTGGGACTAGCGGGTCACAATGAGCAGTTCTTC	CAWSVGLAGHNEQFF
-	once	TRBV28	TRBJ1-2	TGTGCCAGCAGTTTGCCGGGGAACTATGGCTACACCTTC	CASSLPGNYGYTF
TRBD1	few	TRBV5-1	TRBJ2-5	TGCGCCAGCCGTATCTCGGACAGGGGGCGGGAGACCCAGTACTTC	CASRISDRGRETQYF
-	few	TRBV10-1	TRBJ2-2	TGCGCCAGCCGGGGTATGGGGAACACCGGGGAGCTGTTTTTT	CASRGMGNTGELFF
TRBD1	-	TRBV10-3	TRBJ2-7	TGTGCCATCAGTGACTACCGGGACAGGAGTACCTACGAGCAGTACTTC	CAISDYRDRSTYEQYF
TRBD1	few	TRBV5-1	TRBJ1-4	TGCGCCAGCAGCTTGGTAGAGGGGGCTGCGGGGAAACTGTTTTTT	CASSLVEGAAGKLFF
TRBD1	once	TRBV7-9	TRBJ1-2	TGTGCCAGCAGCCTCATCTCAGGGGGTGGCTACACCTTC	CASSLISGGGYTF
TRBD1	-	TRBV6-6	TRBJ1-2	TGTGCCAGCAGCATTCCCCCGGGACAGGGGGGCTATGGCTACACCTTC	CASSIPPGQGGYGYTF
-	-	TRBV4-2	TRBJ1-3	TGTGCCAGCAGCCAAGGAAGGAGCTCTGGAAACACCATATATTTT	CASSQGRSSGNTIYF
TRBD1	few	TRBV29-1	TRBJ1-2	TGCAGCGTCGTGGCGACAGGGTCTGGCTACACCTTC	CSVVATGSGYTF
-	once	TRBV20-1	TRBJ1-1	TGCAGTGCCCTACCGCCTTTCTTT	CSALPPFF
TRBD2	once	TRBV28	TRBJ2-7	TGTGCCAGCATTACATTGGCGGGGGGGCGGTACGAGCAGTACTTC	CASITLAGGRYEQYF
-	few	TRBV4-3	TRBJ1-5	TGCGCCAGCAGCCAAGAGGCCCAGCGGAATAGCAATCAGCCCCAGCATTTT	CASSQEAQRNSNQPQHF
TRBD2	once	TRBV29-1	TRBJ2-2	TGCAGCGCCCAAGCGGGGGAGAACACCGGGGAGCTGTTTTTT	CSAQAGENTGELFF
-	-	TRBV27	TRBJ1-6	TGTGCCTCAGTTGCGGGGCCTAATTCACCCCTCCACTTT	CASVAGPNSPLHF
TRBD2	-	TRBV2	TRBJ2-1	TGTGCCAGCAGTGTGGGACTAGCGGGGGGCAATGAGCAGTTCTTC	CASSVGLAGGNEQFF
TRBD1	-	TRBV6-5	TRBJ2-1	TGTGCCAGCAGTCAGGGACAGACCCTTGGAAATGAGCAGTTCTTC	CASSQGQTLGNEQFF
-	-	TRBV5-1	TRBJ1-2	TGCGCCAGCAGCCGAGGGGACAAAAATAACTATGGCTACACCTTC	CASSRGDKNNYGYTF
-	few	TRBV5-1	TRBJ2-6	TGCGCCAGCAGCTTGGCCTCGGGGGACCGGGCCAACGTCCTGACTTTC	CASSLASGDRANVLTF
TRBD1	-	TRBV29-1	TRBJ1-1	TGCAGCGTACGTGGGGGACAGGGGATTATGAACACTGAAGCTTTCTTT	CSVRGGQGIMNTEAFF
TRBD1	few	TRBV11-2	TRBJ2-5	TGTGCCAGCAGCCCCTGGCAGGGGGCTTTGTCCGAGACCCAGTACTTC	CASSPWQGALSETQYF
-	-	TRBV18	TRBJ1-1	TGTGCCAGCTCACCACCCTTGGCTCCGAACACTGAAGCTTTCTTT	CASSPPLAPNTEAFF
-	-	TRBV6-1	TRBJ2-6	TGTGCCAGCAGTGAAGCGCTGAGCTCTGGGGCCAACGTCCTGACTTTC	CASSEALSSGANVLTF
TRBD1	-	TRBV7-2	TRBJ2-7	TGTGCCAGCAGCCTGGACAGGTTAAGCCACGAGCAGTACTTC	CASSLDRLSHEQYF
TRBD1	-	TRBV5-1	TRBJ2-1	TGCGCCAGCAGCTCCGGGACAGGGTTCAATGAGCAGTTCTTC	CASSSGTGFNEQFF
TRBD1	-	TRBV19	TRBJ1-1	TGTGCCAGTAGTAACAGAGGCCTTTGGGGGACAGGAGACACTGAAGCTTTCTTT	CASSNRGLWGTGDTEAFF
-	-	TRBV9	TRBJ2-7	TGTGCCAGCAGCGTAGTAGAGGGGGGGGTCTACGAGCAGTACTTC	CASSVVEGGVYEQYF
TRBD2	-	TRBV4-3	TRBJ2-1	TGCGCCAGCAGCCCCAGGGCGGGGGGAGAATACAATGAGCAGTTCTTC	CASSPRAGGEYNEQFF
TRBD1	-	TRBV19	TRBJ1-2	TGTGCCAGTAGCCACAGGGGATCGGATGGCTACACCTTC	CASSHRGSDGYTF
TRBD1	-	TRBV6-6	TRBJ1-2	TGTGCCACAATTCCAGGGGGCCGGGACTATGGCTACACCTTC	CATIPGGRDYGYTF
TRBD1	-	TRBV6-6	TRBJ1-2	TGTGCCGGTTGGACAGGGGGCAGGGGTGGCTACACCTTC	CAGWTGGRGGYTF
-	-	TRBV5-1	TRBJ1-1	TGCGCCAGCAGCATCGACATCTACACTGAAGCTTTCTTT	CASSIDIYTEAFF
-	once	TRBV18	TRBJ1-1	TGTGCCAGCTCACCACAGGGGCCTGAAGCTTTCTTT	CASSPQGPEAFF
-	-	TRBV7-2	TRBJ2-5	TGTGCCAGCACCTACGGGGGGCCCCAAGAGACCCAGTACTTC	CASTYGGPQETQYF
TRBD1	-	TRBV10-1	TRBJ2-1	TGCGCCAGCAGTGAGTCATGGACAGGGAAGCATGAGCAGTTCTTC	CASSESWTGKHEQFF
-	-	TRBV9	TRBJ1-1	TGTGCCAGCAGCATAGGTGGAGGGACCAACACTGAAGCTTTCTTT	CASSIGGGTNTEAFF